What follows is one T cell receptor beta chain and its context. Its antigen is unidentified. The study separated CD4+ cells into CD45RA+ naive and CD45RA-negative memory subsets. Sequencing was performed with immunoSEQ multiplex PCR; in TCRdb, only in-frame clones are kept and a portion is missing. This sample carries more than 400,000 clones, roughly 95% of them seen once, and the ten largest clones take 0.05% to 0.08%. This sample stems from a study of shared clonotypes between healthy human individuals. Study-wide results and limits: Relative to their counterparts shared across all four donors, non-shared clonotypes exhibited diminished generation probabilities.

CDR3 length: 15 amino acids. V was shortened by 3 bases and J by 1 base, with 10 bases between the two germline ends. CDR1 MDHEN and CDR2 SYDVKM come from the germline V gene. The sequenced sample was naive CD4+ T cells sorted from blood. Subset here: CD45RA+ positively selected. The J gene is TRBJ1-5, the V gene TRBV28, with no clear D. The receptor's source is a woman aged 25 to 39 in good health. The DNA for the CDR3 is TGTGCCAGCAGTTTTCCCCCCGAAAGCAATCAGCCCCAGCATTTT. It encodes CASSFPPESNQPQHF.